The clone carrying this T cell receptor (beta chain) has at least ten counts. Its antigen is still unknown. This specimen belongs to a study of T-cell memory formation after mild COVID-19. The study's findings and limits: Some responding clones appeared in pre-infection memory, suggesting cross-reactive memory joined. Balance between CD4 and CD8 was seen in clones contracting day 15 to 85, and a CD4+ lean was seen in later expanders.

Amplification by 5'RACE using constant-segment primers produced TCR alpha and TCR beta cDNA libraries that carried sample barcodes and UMIs. TCRdb processed the 5' RACE reads anew with MiXCR; each CDR3 protein has one entry. This sample has 95,000 to 110,000 distinct CDR3 sequences, with roughly 14% found just once. This clonotype originated in a man in his late teens or twenties who had mild COVID-19 (a few samples of this study predate the infection). Cell type and time point are not known. Sequencing was done on a sample of PBMCs or a T cell subset sorted from them (not recorded which).

In DNA, the CDR3 is TGTGCCAGCAGCCCGACAGGGGGCACTGAAGCTTTCTTT. Protein sequence: CASSPTGGTEAFF. The chain is built from TRBV7-9 and TRBJ1-1; TRBD1 matches 9 bases. V shed 5 bases and J 4 bases; nucleotides not matched to a gene: 2. In germline, CDR1 is SEHNR, CDR2 FQNEAQ (reference sequence). The CDR3 extends over 13 amino acids. Using reference TRBV7-9 and TRBJ1-1 for the parts outside the CDR3, the full variable domain is DTGVSQNPRHKITKRGQNVTFRCDPISEHNRLYWYRQTLGQGPEFLTYFQNEAQLEKSRLLSDRFSAERPKGSFSTLEIQRTEQGDSAMYLCASSPTGGTEAFFGQGTRLTVV.